Shown below are 14 T cell receptor beta chains from a single sample sequenced in a study of cytomegalovirus exposure and HLA in healthy donors. In the PCR, 60 Vbeta and 13 Jbeta primers were used. Measured with immunoSEQ multiplex PCR; TCRdb has only the in-frame clones, and not every one. The sample gives around 160,000 clones, around 83% of which show up once; 7.5% to 9% is in the top ten. Sequencing was performed on PBMCs. Every receptor here comes from a male donor in good health and CMV-seropositive.

CDR3 nucleotides: TGCAGCGCCGTGGACAGGGGGTTGATCACTGAAGCTTTCTTT. Protein sequence: CSAVDRGLITEAFF. The chain uses TRBV29-1 and TRBJ1-1, with 10 positions matching TRBD1. CDR3 length equals 14 residues. From germline, CDR1 is SQVTM and CDR2 ANQGSEA. With V trimmed by 7 bases and J by 4 bases, 9 bases remained unmatched.

This chain connects TRBV4-1 to TRBJ2-7, with 8 bases that match TRBD2. Per the germline V gene, CDR1 is MGHRA and CDR2 is YSYEKL. This CDR3 is built from 15 residues. V lost 3 bases and J lost 7; bases outside the gene matches: 11. This CDR3 reads CASSQVLAVPGEQYF. The CDR3 DNA follows: TGCGCCAGCAGCCAGGTACTAGCGGTCCCGGGGGAGCAGTACTTC.

This chain joins TRBV20-1 and TRBJ2-3; D is uncertain. V lost 6 bases to trimming and J lost 6 bases, with 7 bases between them. Germline lookup yields CDR1 DFQATT and CDR2 SNEGSKA (reference sequence). The CDR3 totals 10 residues. CDR3 region: CSAGWDTQYF. CDR3 coding DNA: TGCAGTGCCGGGTGGGATACGCAGTATTTT.

The genes are TRBV5-1 and TRBJ1-4; 9 nucleotides match TRBD1. Looked up from germline, CDR1 is SGHRS and CDR2 is YFSETQ. The CDR3 runs to 14 residues. V lost 4 bases, J lost 5 bases, and 3 bases stayed unmatched. The CDR3 region has the DNA TGCGCCAGCAGCCCGGGACAGGGCAATGAAAAACTGTTTTTT. This codes for CASSPGQGNEKLFF.

This chain connects TRBV4-1 to TRBJ2-2; 10 nucleotides agree with TRBD2. Germline CDR1 and CDR2: MGHRA and YSYEKL. The junction had 10 bases not matched to a gene; V was cut back by 0 bases and J by 0 bases. The CDR3 is 20 amino acids. The CDR3, as DNA: TGCGCCAGCAGCCAAGATAGTTTGTCTAGCGGGAGAACGAACACCGGGGAGCTGTTTTTT. Its protein is CASSQDSLSSGRTNTGELFF.

The chain has TRBV11-3 and TRBJ2-7; D is perhaps TRBD2 (7 bases). There are 16 residues in the CDR3. V shed 4 bases and J shed 1 base, with 17 bases lying between them. From germline, CDR1 is SGHNT and CDR2 YENEEA. CDR3 sequence: CASSSVRGAMSYEQYF. CDR3 coding DNA: TGTGCCAGCAGCTCCGTTCGGGGGGCGATGTCCTACGAGCAGTACTTC.

The chain carries TRBV19 and TRBJ1-1; D is perhaps TRBD1 (5 bases). The CDR3 is 16 amino acids. V lost 6 bases and J 2 bases, leaving 19 bases between the germline ends. Germline lookup yields CDR1 LNHDA and CDR2 SQIVND (reference sequence). CDR3 bases: TGTGCCAGTAGGAGGACAAAACATTCTTTCAACACTGAAGCTTTCTTT. Amino acid sequence: CASRRTKHSFNTEAFF.

The chain joins TRBV30 to TRBJ1-6; the match to TRBD1 covers 9 bases. The V gene's germline CDR1 is GTSNPN and CDR2 SVGIG (reference sequence). This CDR3 contains 14 residues. For the CDR3, the DNA is TGTGCACGAGGTTCCGGGACAGGGCAATCACCCCTCCACTTT. Amino acid sequence: CARGSGTGQSPLHF.

This rearrangement joins TRBV7-9 to TRBJ1-3; no definite D call. The V gene lost 2 bases and the J gene lost 7 bases, with 9 bases spanning the gap. The germline gives CDR1 SEHNR, CDR2 FQNEAQ (reference sequence). The CDR3 is 13 residues long. CDR3 sequence reads: CASSLHEYNTIYF. The CDR3 DNA is TGTGCCAGCAGCTTACATGAGTACAACACCATATATTTT.

The rearrangement joins TRBV15 to TRBJ2-1; 10 bases line up with TRBD2. CDR1 and CDR2 from the germline V gene are LNHNV and YYDKDF (reference sequence). V shed 3 bases, J shed 10 bases, and the junction held 3 bases outside the gene matches. CDR3 length: 13 residues. The CDR3: CATSSLAGEEQFF. The CDR3 DNA reads as TGTGCCACCAGCAGCCTAGCGGGAGAGGAGCAGTTCTTC.

A single count supports this clone. This chain connects TRBV9 to TRBJ2-2; the D gene is possibly TRBD1 (5 bases). Germline V CDR1 and CDR2: SGDLS, YYNGEE. The ends were cut back, 2 bases at V and 7 bases at J, with 15 bases in the middle. The CDR3 extends over 15 amino acids. The CDR3 coding sequence is TGTGCCAGCAGCGTTACACAGGAATTGTACGGGGAGCTGTTTTTT. It specifies CASSVTQELYGELFF.

V and J are TRBV18 and TRBJ2-7; possible D gene TRBD1, 6 bases. V lost 2 bases and J lost 3, with 17 bases in between. Germline assignment: CDR1 KGHSH and CDR2 LQKENI. The CDR3 is made up of 16 amino acids. The DNA of the CDR3 is TGTGCCAGCTCACCATTCAGCACAGGGATCGGCTACGAGCAGTACTTC. Translation gives CASSPFSTGIGYEQYF.

V usage is TRBV5-1 and J usage is TRBJ1-1; 9 bases line up with TRBD1. Germline V gene sequence: CDR1 SGHRS, CDR2 YFSETQ. The V segment lost 1 base and the J segment 6 bases; nucleotides outside the gene matches: 4. This CDR3 has 14 amino acids. CDR3 region: CASSLTGGDAEAFF. The CDR3 DNA reads as TGCGCCAGCAGCTTGACAGGGGGCGACGCTGAAGCTTTCTTT.

This chain joins TRBV11-2 and TRBJ2-2; D gene ambiguous. The germline CDR1 and CDR2 sequences are SGHAT and FQNNGV. Between the trimmed V and J ends, which lost 2 bases and 2 bases, there was a span of 9 bases. The length of the CDR3 is 15 residues. Here the CDR3 DNA reads TGTGCCAGCAGCTTAAGAACAGTTAACACCGGGGAGCTGTTTTTT. Translating gives CASSLRTVNTGELFF.